One sample yielded the 6 T cell receptor beta chains listed below, sequenced in a study of T-cell memory formation after mild COVID-19. MiXCR, run by TCRdb on the 5' RACE reads, gives a single entry per CDR3 protein. The data hold 140,000 or so distinct CDR3 sequences, with over 15% observed a single time. The sample consisted of PBMCs or a T cell subset sorted from them (not recorded which). The receptors derive from an adult woman who had mild COVID-19 (a few samples of this study predate the infection). Cell type and time point are not known.

In its sample, this clonotype was seen many times. The chain combines TRBV7-9 with TRBJ2-5; D is possibly TRBD1 or TRBD2 (6 bases each). The V gene's germline CDR1 is SEHNR and CDR2 FQNEAQ (reference sequence). This CDR3 has 14 amino acids. The germline V and J ends were trimmed by 3 bases and 1 base, with 9 bases remaining between them. This chain's CDR3 is CASSFGGGQETQYF. For the CDR3, the DNA is TGTGCCAGCAGCTTTGGAGGGGGCCAAGAGACCCAGTACTTC.

This clonotype was seen a few times. The chain links TRBV3-1 to TRBJ2-2, with TRBD1 identical over 7 bases. Germline V gene data show CDR1 as LGHDT and CDR2 as YNNKEL (reference sequence). This CDR3 contains 17 residues. V was pared by 4 bases and J by 0 bases, with 8 bases of the junction left unmatched. CDR3 DNA sequence: TGTGCCAGCAGCCCCCAACTCGGGACAGCGAACACCGGGGAGCTGTTTTTT. It encodes CASSPQLGTANTGELFF.

The chain combines TRBV7-9 with TRBJ2-3; D not resolved. Per germline, CDR1 SEHNR and CDR2 FQNEAQ (reference sequence). Trimming removed 5 bases from V and 2 bases from J, with 5 bases in between. The CDR3 is 12 amino acids. The chain's CDR3 is CASSAITDTQYF. The DNA of the CDR3 is TGTGCCAGCAGCGCGATCACAGATACGCAGTATTTT.

The V gene is TRBV6-5, the J gene TRBJ2-2; TRBD1 agrees at 11 bases. Germline V gene data show CDR1 as MNHEY and CDR2 as SVGAGI. The CDR3 totals 19 residues. V gave up 2 bases and J gave up 5 bases; unmatched junction bases: 13. CDR3 amino acids: CASSYRGTGGLVITGELFF. The CDR3 DNA reads as TGTGCCAGCAGTTACCGCGGGACAGGGGGTTTGGTGATAACCGGGGAGCTGTTTTTT.

V is TRBV7-2 and J is TRBJ2-2, with D unclear. The germline V and J ends were trimmed by 3 bases and 8 bases, with 10 bases remaining between them. Germline lookup yields CDR1 SGHTA and CDR2 FQGNSA. The CDR3 is made up of 13 amino acids. The CDR3 sequence: CASSFERSGELFF. In nucleotides, the CDR3 is TGTGCCAGCAGCTTCGAGAGGTCGGGGGAGCTGTTTTTT.

This clonotype turned up a few times. V usage is TRBV12-3 or TRBV12-4 and J usage is TRBJ2-5; TRBD2 matches 11 bases. The ends lost 3 bases at V and 1 base at J; junction bases unmatched: 7. The CDR3 totals 17 residues. The CDR3 DNA reads as TGTGCCAGCAGTTTCACTAGCGGGAGCGGACTCCAAGAGACCCAGTACTTC. This encodes CASSFTSGSGLQETQYF.